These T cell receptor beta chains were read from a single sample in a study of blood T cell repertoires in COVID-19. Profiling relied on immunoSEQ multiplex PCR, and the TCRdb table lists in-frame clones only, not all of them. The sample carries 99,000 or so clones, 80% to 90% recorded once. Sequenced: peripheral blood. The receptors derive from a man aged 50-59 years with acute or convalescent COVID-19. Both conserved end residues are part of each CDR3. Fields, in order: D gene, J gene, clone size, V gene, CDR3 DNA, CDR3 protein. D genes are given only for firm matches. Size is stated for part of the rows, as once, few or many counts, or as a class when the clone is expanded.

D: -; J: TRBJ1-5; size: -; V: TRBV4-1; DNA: TGCGCCAGCAGCCATGGTCAGGCGAGCAATCAGCCCCAGCATTTT; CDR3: CASSHGQASNQPQHF
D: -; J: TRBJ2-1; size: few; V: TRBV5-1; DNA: TGCGCCAGCAGCTTGGCCCTCAATGAGCAGTTCTTC; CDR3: CASSLALNEQFF
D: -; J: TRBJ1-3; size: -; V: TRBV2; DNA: TGTGCCAGCAGTGCGTTATGGACAGCTGGAAACACCATATATTTT; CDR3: CASSALWTAGNTIYF
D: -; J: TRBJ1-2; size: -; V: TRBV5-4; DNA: TGTGCCAGCAGCCCCGTGGGAGGGCCCTCTCGGTATGGCTACACCTTC; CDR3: CASSPVGGPSRYGYTF
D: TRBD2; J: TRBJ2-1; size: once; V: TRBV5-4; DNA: TGTGCCAGCAGCTCGCAACTAGCGGGAGGATACAATGAGCAGTTCTTC; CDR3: CASSSQLAGGYNEQFF
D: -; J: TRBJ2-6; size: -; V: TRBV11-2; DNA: TGTGCCAGCACCACATACTCTGGGGCCAACGTCCTGACTTTC; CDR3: CASTTYSGANVLTF
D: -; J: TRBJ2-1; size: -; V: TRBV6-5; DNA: TGTGCCAGCTTCTTGGGGCAGGTAGGCCACAATGAGCAGTTCTTC; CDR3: CASFLGQVGHNEQFF
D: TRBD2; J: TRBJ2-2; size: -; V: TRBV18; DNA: TGTGCCAGCTCACCAACTAGCGGGAGCACCACCGGGGAGCTGTTTTTT; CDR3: CASSPTSGSTTGELFF
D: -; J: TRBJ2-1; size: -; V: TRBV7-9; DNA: TGTGCCAGCAGCTTACCACTAGCCCTTGGTGAGCAGTTCTTC; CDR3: CASSLPLALGEQFF
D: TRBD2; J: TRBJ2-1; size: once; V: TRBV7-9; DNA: TGTGCCAGCAGCTCTGGGGCTAGCGGGAGAGGTGAGCAGTTCTTC; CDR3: CASSSGASGRGEQFF
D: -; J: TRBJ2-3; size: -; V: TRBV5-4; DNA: TGTGCCAGCAGCTTTGAGCGCACAGATACGCAGTATTTT; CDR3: CASSFERTDTQYF
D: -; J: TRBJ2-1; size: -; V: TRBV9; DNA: TGTGCCAGCAGCTGGGGGGGCAGGGCCAACTCCTACAATGAGCAGTTCTTC; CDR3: CASSWGGRANSYNEQFF
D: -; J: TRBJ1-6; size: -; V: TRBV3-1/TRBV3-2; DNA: TGTGCCAGCAGCGAAGCAGGTTTAGAAAGGACACCCCTCCACTTT; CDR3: CASSEAGLERTPLHF
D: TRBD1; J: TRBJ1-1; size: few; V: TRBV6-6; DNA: TGTGCCAGCAGCCCTCGGGGACAGGGAGGCACTGAAGCTTTCTTT; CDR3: CASSPRGQGGTEAFF
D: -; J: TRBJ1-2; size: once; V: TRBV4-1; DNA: TGCGCCAGCAGCCAAGGCAACCGGGACTACTATGGCTACACCTTC; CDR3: CASSQGNRDYYGYTF
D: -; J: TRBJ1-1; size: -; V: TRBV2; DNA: TGTGCCAGCACAGGGGACACTGAAGCTTTCTTT; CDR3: CASTGDTEAFF
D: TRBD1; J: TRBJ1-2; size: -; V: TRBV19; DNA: TGTGCCAGTAGTACCAATTTCGGGACAGGGGGCTCAGGCTACACCTTC; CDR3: CASSTNFGTGGSGYTF
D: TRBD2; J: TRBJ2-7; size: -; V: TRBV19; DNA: TGTGCCAGTAGTACGGGACTAGCGGGAGGGTACGAGCAGTACTTC; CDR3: CASSTGLAGGYEQYF
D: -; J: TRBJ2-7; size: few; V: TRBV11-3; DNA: TGTGCCAGCAGCTCTGCCGGGACACTTGTCGAGCAGTACTTC; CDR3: CASSSAGTLVEQYF
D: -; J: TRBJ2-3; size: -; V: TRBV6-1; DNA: TGTGCCAGCAGTGCTGGGGGCCGCTTGTTAACAGATACGCAGTATTTT; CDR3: CASSAGGRLLTDTQYF
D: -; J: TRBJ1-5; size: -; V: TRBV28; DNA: TGTGCCAGCAGATCTCCCTATATACATCAGCCCCAGCATTTT; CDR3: CASRSPYIHQPQHF
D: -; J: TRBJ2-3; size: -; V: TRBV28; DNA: TGTGCCAGCAGTTCCATAGCAGGCACAGATACGCAGTATTTT; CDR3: CASSSIAGTDTQYF
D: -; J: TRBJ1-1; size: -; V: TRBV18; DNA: TGTGCCAGCTCACCAGAGGGAGGAATAAACACTGAAGCTTTCTTT; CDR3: CASSPEGGINTEAFF
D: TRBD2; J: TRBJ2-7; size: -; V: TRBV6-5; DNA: TGTGCCAGCAGTTACAGGACTAGCGGGAGGGCCTACGAGCAGTACTTC; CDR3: CASSYRTSGRAYEQYF
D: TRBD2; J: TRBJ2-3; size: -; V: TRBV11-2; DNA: TGTGCCAGCAGCGGACTAGCTGACACAGATACGCAGTATTTT; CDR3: CASSGLADTDTQYF
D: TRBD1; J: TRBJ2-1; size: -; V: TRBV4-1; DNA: TGCGCCAGCAGCCGTCCCGGGACAGGGCCCAGCAATGAGCAGTTCTTC; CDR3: CASSRPGTGPSNEQFF
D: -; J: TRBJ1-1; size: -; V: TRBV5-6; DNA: TGTGCCAGCAGCTTGGCCCAGATGAACACTGAAGCTTTCTTT; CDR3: CASSLAQMNTEAFF
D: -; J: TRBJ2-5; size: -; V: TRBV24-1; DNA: TGTGCCACCAGTGATGGCACACAAGAGACCCAGTACTTC; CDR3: CATSDGTQETQYF
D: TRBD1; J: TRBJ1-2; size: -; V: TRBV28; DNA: TGTGCCAGCAGTTCCTCAGGGGGCTCGGGCTATGGCTACACCTTC; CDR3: CASSSSGGSGYGYTF
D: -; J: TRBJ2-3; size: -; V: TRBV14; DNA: TGTGCCAGCAGCCAAGCTTGGACAGCTAGCACAGATACGCAGTATTTT; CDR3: CASSQAWTASTDTQYF
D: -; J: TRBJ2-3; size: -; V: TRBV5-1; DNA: TGCGCCAGCGGCGAGTCGGGGGATACGCAGTATTTT; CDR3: CASGESGDTQYF
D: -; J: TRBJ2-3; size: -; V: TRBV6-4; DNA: TGTGCCAGCAGTGACGTGGGCGCCACAGATACGCAGTATTTT; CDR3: CASSDVGATDTQYF
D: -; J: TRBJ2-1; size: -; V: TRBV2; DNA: TGTGCCAGCAGTAAGGGACTGGGAGAGCAGTTCTTC; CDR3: CASSKGLGEQFF
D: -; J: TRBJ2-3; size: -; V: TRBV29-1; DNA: TGCAGCGTTGGAGGGAACACAGATACGCAGTATTTT; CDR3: CSVGGNTDTQYF
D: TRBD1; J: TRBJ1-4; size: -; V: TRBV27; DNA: TGTGCCAGCAGTATCTACCGGACAGGGGAAAAACTGTTTTTT; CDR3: CASSIYRTGEKLFF
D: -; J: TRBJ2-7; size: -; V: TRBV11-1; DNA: TGTGCCAGCAGCAGAGGACATATTCCCTACGAGCAGTACTTC; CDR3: CASSRGHIPYEQYF
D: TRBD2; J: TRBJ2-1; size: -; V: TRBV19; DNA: TGTGCCAGTCGGACTAGCGGGATCGGGAATGAGCAGTTCTTC; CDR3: CASRTSGIGNEQFF
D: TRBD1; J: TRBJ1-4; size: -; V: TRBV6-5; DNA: TGTGCCAGCAGTCCCGGGACAGGGAATGAAAAACTGTTTTTT; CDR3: CASSPGTGNEKLFF
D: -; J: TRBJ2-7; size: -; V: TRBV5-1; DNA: TGCGCCAGCAGCTTGGCCGGGACAAACTACGAGCAGTACTTC; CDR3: CASSLAGTNYEQYF
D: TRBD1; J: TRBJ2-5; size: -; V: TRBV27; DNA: TGTGCCAGCAGTTCTTGGACGGGACAGGGACAAGAGACCCAGTACTTC; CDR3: CASSSWTGQGQETQYF
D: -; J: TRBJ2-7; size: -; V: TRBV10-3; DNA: TGTGCCATCAGCTTATCTAGCTCCTACGAGCAGTACTTC; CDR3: CAISLSSSYEQYF
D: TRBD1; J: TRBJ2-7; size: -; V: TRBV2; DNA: TGTGCCAGCAAGGGGACAGGGTACTACGAGCAGTACTTC; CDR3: CASKGTGYYEQYF
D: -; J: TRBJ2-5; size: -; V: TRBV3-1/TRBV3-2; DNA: TGTGCCAGCAGCCAAGAGTGGCTAGGAGGCAAGACCCAGTACTTC; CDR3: CASSQEWLGGKTQYF
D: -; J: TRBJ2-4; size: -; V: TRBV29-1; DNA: TGCAGCGTTGAGGGCGTCGCTGCCAAAAACATTCAGTACTTC; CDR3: CSVEGVAAKNIQYF
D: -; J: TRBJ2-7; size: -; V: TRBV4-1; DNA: TGCGCCAGCAGCCAAAACCCCGGGATAGCCCGAGCATACGAGCAGTACTTC; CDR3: CASSQNPGIARAYEQYF
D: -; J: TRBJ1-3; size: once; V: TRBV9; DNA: TGTGCCAGCAGCGTAGCTGCGGGGGACGGAAACACCATATATTTT; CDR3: CASSVAAGDGNTIYF
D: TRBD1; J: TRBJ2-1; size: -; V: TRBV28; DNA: TGTGCCAGCAGTTTATATTTCAGGGGGCGGAGGAATGAGCAGTTCTTC; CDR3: CASSLYFRGRRNEQFF
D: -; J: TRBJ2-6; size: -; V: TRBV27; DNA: TGTGCCAGCAGTTTTGCCAGGGGACGGTATGGGGCCAACGTCCTGACTTTC; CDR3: CASSFARGRYGANVLTF
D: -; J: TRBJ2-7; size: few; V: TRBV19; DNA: TGTGCCAGTAATTCTCCCCAGGGAGGTCGCAGTGAGCAGTACTTC; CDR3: CASNSPQGGRSEQYF
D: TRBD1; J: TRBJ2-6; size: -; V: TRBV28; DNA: TGTGCCAGCAGTCGGGGACAGGGTAGGGCTGGGGCCAACGTCCTGACTTTC; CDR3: CASSRGQGRAGANVLTF
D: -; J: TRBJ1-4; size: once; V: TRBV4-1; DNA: TGCGCCAGCAGGCAAACATCAACTAATGAAAAACTGTTTTTT; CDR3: CASRQTSTNEKLFF
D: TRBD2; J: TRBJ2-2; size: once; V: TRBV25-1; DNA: TGTGCCAGCAGTGATCATCGACTAGCGGGAGTCACCGGGGAGCTGTTTTTT; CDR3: CASSDHRLAGVTGELFF
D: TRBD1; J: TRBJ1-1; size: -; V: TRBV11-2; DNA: TGTGCCAGCAGCTTATTTGAAAGGGACAGGGGAAACACTGAAGCTTTCTTT; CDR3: CASSLFERDRGNTEAFF
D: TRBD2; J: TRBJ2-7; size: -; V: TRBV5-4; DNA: TGTGCCAGCAGCCCAAACTCGGGACTAGCGGGAGGCAACTACGAGCAGTACTTC; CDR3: CASSPNSGLAGGNYEQYF
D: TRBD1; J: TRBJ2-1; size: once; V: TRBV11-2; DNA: TGTGCCAGCAGCGCGGGACAGGGGATGCATGAGCAGTTCTTC; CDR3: CASSAGQGMHEQFF
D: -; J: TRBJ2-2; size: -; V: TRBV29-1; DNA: TGCAGCGTCGGCGGCGGGTCTGGCGGGGAGCTGTTTTTT; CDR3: CSVGGGSGGELFF
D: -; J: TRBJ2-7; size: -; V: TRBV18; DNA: TGTGCCACCTCACCGGCGGGGACTCCCTACGAGCAGTACTTC; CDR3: CATSPAGTPYEQYF